This passage covers 20 T cell receptor beta chains from one sample sequenced in a study of a mutant IDH1 vaccine in newly diagnosed glioma. Their antigens remain unidentified. Sequencing used immunoSEQ multiplex PCR; TCRdb keeps in-frame clones, though not all of them. The profile shows 25,000 to 35,000 clones, 85% to 90% of them singletons. Time point described: week 11, during vaccination. The investigators gave 300 ug of mutant IDH1 20-mer peptide in each vaccine dose, together with topical imiquimod. The sample in question was PBMCs, obtained from a glioma patient whose treatment included an IDH1 peptide vaccine. These receptors were obtained from a man aged 18 to 29 with glioma.

This sequence joins TRBV6-6 and TRBJ1-5; D is unresolved. This CDR3 region has 12 residues. The germline V gene encodes CDR1 MNHNY and CDR2 SVGAGI (reference sequence). V shed 6 bases and J shed 0 bases, with 3 bases lying between them. This CDR3 reads CASRLSNQPQHF. The CDR3 DNA reads TGTGCCAGCAGACTTAGCAATCAGCCCCAGCATTTT.

This chain links TRBV2 with TRBJ1-2; the match to TRBD1 covers 7 bases. Germline V gene sequence: CDR1 SNHLY, CDR2 FYNNEI. The CDR3 loop spans 13 amino acids. With 2 bases clipped from V and 8 bases from J, the junction kept 5 bases outside the gene matches. This chain's CDR3 is CASSEQGVTGYTF. The CDR3 bases are TGTGCCAGCAGTGAACAGGGGGTGACCGGCTACACCTTC.

The rearrangement joins TRBV20-1 to TRBJ2-3, with D perhaps matching TRBD2 (5 bases). V lost 6 bases and J lost 7, with 11 bases in between. CDR3 length: 11 amino acids. The germline V gene has CDR1 DFQATT and CDR2 SNEGSKA (reference sequence). The CDR3 protein is CSAWGANTQYF. The CDR3 nucleotides are TGCAGTGCCTGGGGAGCGAATACGCAGTATTTT.

The V and J genes are TRBV2 and TRBJ2-7; 11 bases match TRBD1. CDR1 SNHLY and CDR2 FYNNEI come from the germline V gene. The J segment lost 7 bases and the V segment lost 7 bases, leaving 6 bases of the junction unmatched. CDR3 length equals 13 residues. In DNA form, the CDR3 reads TGTGCCAGCATGGGACAGGGGGTGGGGGAGCAGTACTTC. Translating it yields CASMGQGVGEQYF.

This clone has just one count. The chain uses TRBV14 and TRBJ2-2; the match to TRBD1 covers 10 bases. The CDR3 has 14 residues. From germline, CDR1 is SGHDN and CDR2 FVKESK. V trimming: 8 bases; J trimming: 5 bases; junction bases outside the gene matches: 5. CDR3 DNA sequence: TGTGCCAGCCGAAGGACAGGGGGGACCGGGGAGCTGTTTTTT. Its protein is CASRRTGGTGELFF. Complete variable domain (other parts from reference TRBV14 and TRBJ2-2): EAGVTQFPSHSVIEKGQTVTLRCDPISGHDNLYWYRRVMGKEIKFLLHFVKESKQDESGMPNNRFLAERTGGTYSTLKVQPAELEDSGVYFCASRRTGGTGELFFGEGSRLTVL.

This chain links TRBV18 with TRBJ2-7; a weak D match, TRBD2 (6 bases). The CDR3 has 14 amino acids. Germline V gene data show CDR1 as KGHSH and CDR2 as LQKENI. Trimming pared 6 bases from V and 7 bases from J, leaving 19 bases between. The CDR3 protein is CASSLARDSPEQYF. In DNA form, the CDR3 reads TGTGCCAGCTCGCTCGCGCGGGACTCACCAGAGCAGTACTTC. The variable domain in full, completed from reference TRBV18 and TRBJ2-7, reads NAGVMQNPRHLVRRRGQEARLRCSPMKGHSHVYWYRQLPEEGLKFMVYLQKENIIDESGMPKERFSAEFPKEGPSILRIQQVVRGDSAAYFCASSLARDSPEQYFGPGTRLTVT.

V gene TRBV6-1 combines with J gene TRBJ1-1; 7 nucleotides agree with TRBD1. Losses at the gene ends were 4 bases for V and 0 bases for J; bases not matched to a gene: 5. Germline lookup yields CDR1 MNHNS and CDR2 SASEGT. This CDR3 region has 15 residues. DNA for the CDR3: TGTGCCAGCAGTGCTCCGGGACAGATGAACACTGAAGCTTTCTTT. This codes for CASSAPGQMNTEAFF.

The chain employs TRBV6-1 and TRBJ1-4, with a possible D match to TRBD1 (6 bases). Deletions cut 4 bases from V and 0 bases from J, with 15 bases between. The CDR3 has 17 amino acids. Germline V lookup: CDR1 MNHNS, CDR2 SASEGT. DNA for the CDR3: TGTGCCAGCAGTGGGACAGCTTTCCTGTCAACTAATGAAAAACTGTTTTTT. Protein: CASSGTAFLSTNEKLFF.

The chain joins TRBV6-5 to TRBJ2-7; 8 bases agree with TRBD1. The ends lost 7 bases at V and 6 bases at J; junction bases unmatched: 5. The CDR3 runs to 12 residues. Germline values: CDR1 MNHEY, CDR2 SVGAGI. The CDR3 DNA sequence: TGTGCCAGCAAGACAGGGGCCGGCGAGCAGTACTTC. Residues: CASKTGAGEQYF.

The sample holds one count of this clone. The rearrangement uses TRBV19 and TRBJ1-5, with 10 bases identical to TRBD1. The germline V gene encodes CDR1 LNHDA and CDR2 SQIVND (reference sequence). Germline trimming cut 0 bases from V and 7 bases from J; bases unmatched to any gene: 9. There are 17 residues in the CDR3. The CDR3: CASSIDQRTGGRQPQHF. CDR3 sequence (DNA): TGTGCCAGTAGTATAGATCAGAGGACAGGGGGACGCCAGCCCCAGCATTTT.

The V call is TRBV7-2, the J call TRBJ2-7; 12 nucleotides match TRBD2. The CDR3 extends over 15 amino acids. V shed 5 bases and J 4 bases; nucleotides not matched to a gene: 6. In germline, CDR1 is SGHTA, CDR2 FQGNSA. CDR3 nucleotides: TGTGCCAGCAGCCCGTGGACTAGCGGGATATACGAGCAGTACTTC. As protein: CASSPWTSGIYEQYF.

The chain's CDR3 is CASSLDRAYEQYF. Here the CDR3 DNA reads TGCGCCAGCAGCTTGGACAGAGCCTACGAGCAGTACTTC. The J gene is TRBJ2-7, the V gene TRBV5-1; no clear D gene. Germline lookup yields CDR1 SGHRS and CDR2 YFSETQ. The CDR3 totals 13 residues. V lost 0 bases to trimming and J lost 2 bases, with 6 bases between them.

The table lists this clone with a count of one. Other DNA sequences in this specimen translate into the identical CDR3. The chain combines TRBV5-1 with TRBJ1-2; D is undetermined. This CDR3 is 12 amino acids long. CDR1 and CDR2 (germline): SGHRS, YFSETQ. V was clipped by 0 bases and J by 8 bases, with 8 bases between them. CDR3 sequence (DNA): TGCGCCAGCAGCTTGGAAGGGTACGGCTACACCTTC. This translates into CASSLEGYGYTF.

V usage is TRBV6-6 and J usage is TRBJ2-1; 8 bases map to TRBD2. The J segment lost 6 bases and the V segment lost 5 bases, leaving 3 bases of the junction unmatched. Germline values: CDR1 MNHNY, CDR2 SVGAGI (reference sequence). The CDR3 runs 13 residues. The chain's CDR3 is CASSPGTSNEQFF. The CDR3 DNA sequence: TGTGCCAGCAGTCCCGGGACTAGCAATGAGCAGTTCTTC.

The rearrangement links TRBV5-8 to TRBJ1-5; D is undetermined. The V gene's germline CDR1 is SGHTS and CDR2 YDEGEE. The length of the CDR3 is 11 residues. Deletions cut 2 bases from V and 4 bases from J, with 1 base between. The CDR3: CASSFNQPQHF. DNA of the CDR3: TGTGCCAGCAGCTTTAATCAGCCCCAGCATTTT.

The DNA for the CDR3 is TGTGCCAGCAGTCCCAGAGGGGAAGGCGGGGAGCTGTTTTTT. It is translated as CASSPRGEGGELFF. This chain uses TRBV6-5 with TRBJ2-2, with D possibly called TRBD1 or TRBD2 (5 bases each). From germline, CDR1 is MNHEY and CDR2 SVGAGI. The CDR3 sequence is 14 residues long. Trimming removed 5 bases at V and 7 bases at J, with 14 bases between.

CDR3 nucleotide sequence: TGTGCCAGCAGTCTAGGGGCGCTCAGGGGCGAAACCTTC. Protein sequence: CASSLGALRGETF. The chain employs TRBV5-4 and TRBJ1-2, with D possibly TRBD1 on 6 matching bases. Trimming shortened V by 5 bases and J by 14 bases, and 22 bases separated the two germline ends. CDR3 length: 13 residues. Looked up from germline, CDR1 is SGHNT and CDR2 is YYREEE (reference sequence).

This clone was detected a few times. This chain links TRBV10-1 with TRBJ2-3; TRBD2 matches 7 bases. V lost 1 base and J lost 4; bases outside the gene matches: 5. The CDR3 length is 15 residues. The V gene's germline CDR1 is WNHNN and CDR2 SYGVQD (reference sequence). The chain's CDR3 is CASSEWRGKADTQYF. CDR3 coding DNA: TGCGCCAGCAGTGAGTGGCGGGGGAAGGCAGATACGCAGTATTTT.

V and J are TRBV12-5 and TRBJ2-3; tentatively, D is TRBD1 or TRBD2 (6 bases each). The CDR3 consists of 17 residues. V was clipped by 1 base and J by 5 bases, with 19 bases between them. Germline loops: CDR1 LGHNT, CDR2 FRNRAP. The CDR3 is CASGLDYRAGMGDTQYF. In nucleotides, the CDR3 is TGTGCTAGTGGTTTGGACTACAGGGCGGGGATGGGAGATACGCAGTATTTT.

The rearrangement uses TRBV6-1 and TRBJ2-4; D ambiguous. This CDR3 has 16 amino acids. In germline, CDR1 is MNHNS, CDR2 SASEGT. The V gene lost 4 bases and the J gene lost 1 base, with 14 bases spanning the gap. The CDR3, as DNA: TGTGCCAGCAGTGGGTATGGGCTTGAGGCCAAAAACATTCAGTACTTC. Translation: CASSGYGLEAKNIQYF.